This TCR beta chain derives from a study of T cell responses to AZD1222 COVID-19 vaccine. Generated by immunoSEQ multiplex PCR, the TCRdb table keeps only in-frame clones and is missing some. Among tens of thousands of clones listed, approximately 91% were seen once. This CDR3 comprises 16 residues. Germline V CDR1 and CDR2: KGHDR, SFDVKD. The ends lost 3 bases at V and 4 bases at J; junction bases unmatched: 8. Sequenced here: peripheral blood, sampled on day 0 of AZD1222 vaccination. This chain links TRBV24-1 with TRBJ1-3, with TRBD1 identical over 7 bases. This sequence was found in an adult in good health. CDR3 loop: CATSDPTGLRGNTIYF. CDR3 coding DNA: TGTGCCACCAGTGATCCGACAGGGCTGCGAGGAAACACCATATATTTT.